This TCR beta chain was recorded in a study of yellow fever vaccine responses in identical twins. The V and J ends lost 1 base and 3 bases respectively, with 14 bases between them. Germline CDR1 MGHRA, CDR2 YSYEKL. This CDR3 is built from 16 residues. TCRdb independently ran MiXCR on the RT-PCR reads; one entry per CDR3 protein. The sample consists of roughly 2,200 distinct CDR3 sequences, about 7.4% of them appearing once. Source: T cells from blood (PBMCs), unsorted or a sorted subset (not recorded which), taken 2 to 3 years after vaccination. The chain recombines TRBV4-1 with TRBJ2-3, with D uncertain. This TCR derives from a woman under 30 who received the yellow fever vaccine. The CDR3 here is CASSQVNLIITDTQYF. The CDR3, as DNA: TGCGCCAGCAGCCAAGTAAATTTAATCATAACAGATACGCAGTATTTT.